Shown below are 18 T cell receptor beta chains from a single sample sequenced in a study of early stage breast cancer tumors. Assay: immunoSEQ multiplex PCR; the TCRdb copy retains only in-frame clones and omits some. The data contain 50,000 to 75,000 clones, over 60% of them singletons. Sequenced input: blood. All receptors derive from a young adult with breast cancer.

This clone was seen only a few times. V usage is TRBV7-9 and J usage is TRBJ1-4; D unresolved. The CDR3 runs 13 residues. Trimming stripped 3 bases from V and 5 bases from J, with 7 bases between. The germline V gene has CDR1 SEHNR and CDR2 FQNEAQ (reference sequence). The CDR3 loop reads CASSLDPNEKLFF. The CDR3, as DNA: TGTGCCAGCAGCTTGGACCCAAATGAAAAACTGTTTTTT. The variable domain in full, completed from reference TRBV7-9 and TRBJ1-4, reads DTGVSQNPRHKITKRGQNVTFRCDPISEHNRLYWYRQTLGQGPEFLTYFQNEAQLEKSRLLSDRFSAERPKGSFSTLEIQRTEQGDSAMYLCASSLDPNEKLFFGSGTQLSVL.

This clone was recorded only once. J is TRBJ2-1 and V is TRBV5-1; the D gene is possibly TRBD2 (6 bases). Germline CDR1 and CDR2: SGHRS and YFSETQ. This CDR3 is 16 amino acids long. The germline V and J ends were trimmed by 0 bases and 1 base, with 11 bases remaining between them. CDR3 residues: CASSLDPGVSYNEQFF. CDR3 DNA: TGCGCCAGCAGCTTGGATCCGGGAGTGTCCTACAATGAGCAGTTCTTC.

This chain connects TRBV4-1 to TRBJ1-4; 9 nucleotides line up with TRBD1. Trimming took 4 bases from V and 5 from J; bases not matched to a gene: 5. Per germline, CDR1 MGHRA and CDR2 YSYEKL. The CDR3 extends over 15 amino acids. In nucleotides, the CDR3 is TGCGCCAGCAGCCGTCCCGGGACAGGGAATGAAAAACTGTTTTTT. Its translation is CASSRPGTGNEKLFF.

The chain combines TRBV5-6 with TRBJ2-1, with 14 bases fitting TRBD2. The V and J ends lost 0 bases and 10 bases, in that order; junction bases with no gene match: 0. Germline V lookup: CDR1 SGHDT, CDR2 YYEEEE. The CDR3 extends over 14 amino acids. The CDR3, as DNA: TGTGCCAGCAGCTTGGGGACTAGCGGGAGGGAGCAGTTCTTC. As protein: CASSLGTSGREQFF.

The chain has TRBV30 and TRBJ2-2, with D possibly TRBD1 on 5 matching bases. Per germline, CDR1 GTSNPN and CDR2 SVGIG (reference sequence). The V end was cut by 1 base, the J end by 0 bases, with 15 bases between. The CDR3 runs to 17 residues. CDR3 amino acids: CAWSGDDVGANTGELFF. Written as DNA, the CDR3 is TGTGCCTGGAGTGGGGATGATGTAGGGGCGAACACCGGGGAGCTGTTTTTT.

The chain carries TRBV18 and TRBJ2-1, with TRBD2 matching over 13 bases. J gave up 3 bases and V 1 base, and 3 bases lay outside the gene matches. CDR1 KGHSH and CDR2 LQKENI come from the germline V gene. The length of the CDR3 is 17 residues. CDR3 residues: CASSPRTSGRNYNEQFF. DNA for the CDR3: TGTGCCAGCTCACCACGGACTAGCGGGAGAAACTACAATGAGCAGTTCTTC.

This sequence joins TRBV15 and TRBJ2-3, with TRBD2 identical over 7 bases. V was clipped by 1 base and J by 2 bases; unmatched bases: 3. CDR1 LNHNV and CDR2 YYDKDF come from the germline V gene (reference sequence). CDR3 size: 15 residues. CDR3 nucleotide sequence: TGTGCCACCAGCAGAGGGCTAGCGGCCACAGATACGCAGTATTTT. This gives the protein CATSRGLAATDTQYF.

The chain couples TRBV5-6 to TRBJ1-1; a weak D match, TRBD1 (6 bases). The length of the CDR3 is 13 residues. Trimming left V 4 bases short and J 2 bases short, with 9 bases between. CDR1 and CDR2 (germline): SGHDT, YYEEEE. This CDR3 is CASSRTVNTEAFF. CDR3 DNA: TGTGCCAGCAGCAGGACAGTAAACACTGAAGCTTTCTTT.

J is TRBJ2-3 and V is TRBV7-6; D perhaps matches TRBD1 (6 bases). CDR3 length equals 14 residues. V shed 6 bases and J shed 1 base, with 11 bases lying between them. The germline CDR1 and CDR2 sequences are SGHVS and FNYEAQ. As DNA, the CDR3 is TGTGCCAGCAGGAGGGGGTTGGGCACAGATACGCAGTATTTT. Protein: CASRRGLGTDTQYF.

The chain joins TRBV10-3 to TRBJ2-7, with D possibly TRBD1 on 6 matching bases. The CDR3 is made up of 15 amino acids. Trimming took 0 bases from V and 1 from J, leaving 10 bases between them. The germline V gene has CDR1 ENHRY and CDR2 SYGVKD. In DNA form, the CDR3 reads TGTGCCATCAGTGAGTCGATTCAGGGGTCCTACGAGCAGTACTTC. Translated: CAISESIQGSYEQYF.

The genes are TRBV10-1 and TRBJ2-3, with TRBD1 matching over 8 bases. The J segment lost 5 bases and the V segment lost 2 bases, leaving 6 bases of the junction unmatched. Germline V gene data show CDR1 as WNHNN and CDR2 as SYGVQD (reference sequence). The CDR3 extends over 15 amino acids. The CDR3 loop is CASSEDRGSLDTQYF. CDR3 nucleotide sequence: TGCGCCAGCAGTGAGGACAGGGGCTCCCTAGATACGCAGTATTTT.

V gene TRBV4-2 combines with J gene TRBJ2-2; D remains ambiguous. The CDR3 is made up of 14 amino acids. The germline CDR1 and CDR2 sequences are LGHNA and YNFKEQ. Trimming cost V 1 base and J 5 bases, with 8 bases left between them. The CDR3 DNA sequence: TGTGCCAGCAGCCAAGTCGTAGGAACCGGGGAGCTGTTTTTT. Protein product: CASSQVVGTGELFF.

This chain uses TRBV30 with TRBJ2-5, with D uncertain. CDR1 and CDR2 (germline): GTSNPN, SVGIG (reference sequence). The CDR3 is 11 amino acids. Trimming stripped 4 bases from V and 6 bases from J, with 9 bases between. CDR3 DNA: TGTGCCTGGAATTTCGCCAAGACCCAGTACTTC. This sequence encodes CAWNFAKTQYF.

This chain uses TRBV6-5 with TRBJ2-3; 11 bases align to TRBD2. Germline V gives CDR1 MNHEY, CDR2 SVGAGI. The CDR3 runs to 16 residues. J was trimmed by 2 bases and V by 4 bases; bases with no gene match: 5. CDR3 loop: CASSSGTSGLTDTQYF. In DNA, the CDR3 is TGTGCCAGCAGTTCCGGGACTAGCGGACTCACAGATACGCAGTATTTT.

The V gene is TRBV19, the J gene TRBJ1-2; 7 positions match TRBD1. Trimming removed 4 bases from V and 0 bases from J; junction bases left unmatched: 2. This CDR3 is 14 amino acids long. Germline V gene data show CDR1 as LNHDA and CDR2 as SQIVND (reference sequence). CDR3 amino acids: CASSRDRANYGYTF. CDR3 bases: TGTGCCAGTAGTAGGGACAGAGCTAACTATGGCTACACCTTC.

The genes are TRBV25-1 and TRBJ2-1, with TRBD2 matching over 12 bases. CDR3 length: 15 residues. With 6 bases clipped from V and 6 bases from J, the junction kept 6 bases outside the gene matches. CDR1 is MGHDK, CDR2 SYGVNS, per germline. The CDR3 DNA follows: TGTGCCAGCAGGACGACTAGCGGGAGTCTCAATGAGCAGTTCTTC. Translated, it gives CASRTTSGSLNEQFF.

V gene TRBV7-7 combines with J gene TRBJ2-7, with D tentatively TRBD1 or TRBD2 (5 bases each). CDR1 SSHAT and CDR2 FNYEAQ come from the germline V gene (reference sequence). The CDR3 runs to 18 residues. V was cut by 2 bases and J by 6 bases, with 26 bases left in between. The CDR3 protein is CASSLSHFRLITGREQYF. CDR3 bases: TGTGCCAGCAGCTTAAGTCATTTCAGGCTAATTACGGGGCGCGAGCAGTACTTC.

J is TRBJ2-7 and V is TRBV4-3; either TRBD1 or TRBD2 may supply D (5 bases each). Germline lookup yields CDR1 LGHNA and CDR2 YSLEER. Trimming took off 1 base at V and 0 bases at J, with 16 bases between the two ends. The CDR3 runs 17 residues. CDR3 protein: CASSQGVGGTVSYEQYF. CDR3 DNA sequence: TGCGCCAGCAGCCAAGGGGTCGGTGGGACCGTCTCCTACGAGCAGTACTTC.